The 29 T cell receptor beta chains below all came from one sample that was sequenced in a study of cytomegalovirus exposure and HLA in healthy donors. This PCR relied on a set of 60 Vbeta primers and 13 Jbeta primers. Assay used: immunoSEQ multiplex PCR; TCRdb lists only in-frame clones, some missing. The sample contains 190,000 or so clones, 80% of which appear only once. Sequenced sample: PBMCs. The receptors were gathered from a boy under 18 in good health and CMV-seronegative.

J is TRBJ1-2 and V is TRBV7-9; 10 bases fit TRBD1. CDR3 length equals 18 residues. After removal of 5 bases from V and 1 base from J, the junction contained 13 bases not matched to a gene. Germline-derived CDR1 and CDR2 are SEHNR and FQNEAQ (reference sequence). CDR3 in DNA: TGTGCCAGCAGCCCGAAGGGGTCGACAGGGGGCCGTAACTATGGCTACACCTTC. Translation: CASSPKGSTGGRNYGYTF.

The DNA of the CDR3 is TGTGCCAGCAGCCAGGGAGCGGGACTACCCTACGAGCAGTACTTC. This translates into CASSQGAGLPYEQYF. The rearrangement links TRBV14 to TRBJ2-7, with 7 bases that match TRBD2. CDR1 SGHDN and CDR2 FVKESK come from the germline V gene. The CDR3 contains 15 residues. The ends lost 3 bases at V and 2 bases at J; junction bases unmatched: 7.

The rearrangement links TRBV29-1 to TRBJ2-3, with a tentative D call TRBD2 (6 bases). V was cut by 4 bases and J by 10 bases, with 15 bases left in between. The CDR3 has 12 residues. Germline values: CDR1 SQVTM, CDR2 ANQGSEA. CDR3 bases: TGCAGCGTTGTGTCCGGGACTGGCGCGCAGTATTTT. Translating it yields CSVVSGTGAQYF.

The rearrangement uses TRBV5-6 and TRBJ1-4; 7 bases are a match to TRBD1. Germline-derived CDR1 and CDR2 are SGHDT and YYEEEE. Trimming removed 2 bases from V and 4 bases from J; junction bases left unmatched: 2. This CDR3 region has 14 residues. The CDR3 region has the DNA TGTGCCAGCAGCTTAACAGGGGTTAATGAAAAACTGTTTTTT. It specifies CASSLTGVNEKLFF.

The CDR3 DNA reads as TGTGCCGTCTCCCTAGCGGGGGCCTCCACAGATACGCAGTATTTT. Translating it yields CAVSLAGASTDTQYF. The chain is built from TRBV19 and TRBJ2-3; 10 bases are a match to TRBD2. J was trimmed by 2 bases and V by 11 bases; bases with no gene match: 10. CDR3 length equals 15 residues. The V gene's germline CDR1 is LNHDA and CDR2 SQIVND (reference sequence).

This clone was observed a few times. The chain is built from TRBV7-2 and TRBJ2-3, with 14 bases matching TRBD2. The CDR3 length is 16 residues. The junction had 7 bases not matched to a gene; V was cut back by 4 bases and J by 7 bases. Looked up from germline, CDR1 is SGHTA and CDR2 is FQGNSA. The CDR3 coding sequence is TGTGCCAGCAGCTCGCCGACTAGCGGGGGGGGATATACGCAGTATTTT. It codes for CASSSPTSGGGYTQYF. Looking up the rest from reference TRBV7-2 and TRBJ2-3 gives the full variable domain: GAGVSQSPSNKVTEKGKDVELRCDPISGHTALYWYRQSLGQGLEFLIYFQGNSAPDKSGLPSDRFSAERTGGSVSTLTIQRTQQEDSAVYLCASSSPTSGGGYTQYFGPGTRLTVL.

V usage is TRBV7-8 and J usage is TRBJ2-1; 7 nucleotides agree with TRBD2. Germline trimming cut 1 base from V and 6 bases from J; bases unmatched to any gene: 6. CDR1 is SGHVS, CDR2 FQNEAQ, per germline. The length of the CDR3 is 15 residues. This CDR3 reads CASSLVPSGANEQFF. In nucleotides, the CDR3 is TGTGCCAGCAGCTTAGTGCCTAGCGGAGCCAATGAGCAGTTCTTC.

The V gene is TRBV9, the J gene TRBJ1-1; D possibly corresponds to TRBD1 (5 bases). Trimming removed 3 bases at V and 12 bases at J, with 18 bases between. The CDR3 consists of 13 residues. Per the germline V gene, CDR1 is SGDLS and CDR2 is YYNGEE. CDR3 coding DNA: TGTGCCAGCAGCGAGGGAGGGACCGCTGTGACTTTCTTT. Translated: CASSEGGTAVTFF.

The chain recombines TRBV6-1 with TRBJ1-1; the D gene is possibly TRBD1 (6 bases). Trimming shortened V by 4 bases and J by 1 base, and 16 bases separated the two germline ends. Germline values: CDR1 MNHNS, CDR2 SASEGT. The CDR3 consists of 16 residues. In DNA form, the CDR3 reads TGTGCCAGCAGTGCGACGTCAGGGGTGTGGAACACTGAAGCTTTCTTT. Encoded protein: CASSATSGVWNTEAFF.

This clone has a handful of counts. The CDR3 loop is CASSIAGSGANVLTF. The DNA of the CDR3 is TGTGCCAGTAGTATAGCCGGGTCTGGGGCCAACGTCCTGACTTTC. The chain recombines TRBV19 with TRBJ2-6; D gene unclear. This CDR3 is built from 15 residues. V lost 1 base and J lost 1, with 5 bases in between. Germline CDR1 and CDR2: LNHDA and SQIVND (reference sequence). Variable domain in full (rest from reference TRBV19 and TRBJ2-6): DGGITQSPKYLFRKEGQNVTLSCEQNLNHDAMYWYRQDPGQGLRLIYYSQIVNDFQKGDIAEGYSVSREKKESFPLTVTSAQKNPTAFYLCASSIAGSGANVLTFGAGSRLTVL.

The V gene is TRBV5-8, the J gene TRBJ2-7; D is undetermined. The CDR3 sequence is 11 residues long. Trimming removed 4 bases from V and 2 bases from J, with 4 bases in between. Germline lookup yields CDR1 SGHTS and CDR2 YDEGEE. The CDR3 DNA follows: TGTGCCAGCAGCCCGGCCTACGAGCAGTACTTC. As protein: CASSPAYEQYF.

This clone was seen only a few times. V and J are TRBV9 and TRBJ2-7; D may be TRBD2 (5 bases). Trimming shortened V by 0 bases and J by 3 bases, and 22 bases separated the two germline ends. The CDR3 loop spans 18 amino acids. Germline CDR1 reads SGDLS; CDR2 reads YYNGEE. The DNA of the CDR3 is TGTGCCAGCAGCGTAGGCTCCCATCGGACTGCGAAGGACTACGAGCAGTACTTC. Amino acids: CASSVGSHRTAKDYEQYF.

The chain uses TRBV7-8 and TRBJ2-1; the match to TRBD2 covers 13 bases. Losses at the gene ends were 3 bases for V and 4 bases for J; bases not matched to a gene: 18. There are 21 residues in the CDR3. CDR1 is SGHVS, CDR2 FQNEAQ, per germline. The CDR3: CASSFKGKTSGRTILYNEQFF. CDR3 DNA sequence: TGTGCCAGCAGCTTCAAGGGGAAGACTAGCGGGAGGACAATATTATACAATGAGCAGTTCTTC.

V and J are TRBV18 and TRBJ1-3; 7 nucleotides line up with TRBD1. This CDR3 has 16 residues. V shed 5 bases and J 2 bases; nucleotides not matched to a gene: 9. The germline CDR1 and CDR2 sequences are KGHSH and LQKENI. Written as DNA, the CDR3 is TGTGCCAGCTCAGAAAGGACTGGGACAGCTGGAAACACCATATATTTT. It is translated as CASSERTGTAGNTIYF. Based on the CDR3 plus reference TRBV18 and TRBJ1-3, the full variable domain is NAGVMQNPRHLVRRRGQEARLRCSPMKGHSHVYWYRQLPEEGLKFMVYLQKENIIDESGMPKERFSAEFPKEGPSILRIQQVVRGDSAAYFCASSERTGTAGNTIYFGEGSWLTVV.

The rearrangement joins TRBV9 to TRBJ1-1; D might be TRBD1 (6 bases). With 0 bases removed from V and 1 base from J, the gap between germline ends came to 13 bases. The CDR3 spans 16 residues. Germline CDR1 reads SGDLS; CDR2 reads YYNGEE. DNA for the CDR3: TGTGCCAGCAGCGTAGATTCCGGCAGGGGGAACACTGAAGCTTTCTTT. The encoded protein is CASSVDSGRGNTEAFF.

The rearrangement joins TRBV7-2 to TRBJ2-4; 8 bases map to TRBD1. V was clipped by 5 bases and J by 8 bases; unmatched bases: 5. The CDR3 is made up of 13 amino acids. The V gene's germline CDR1 is SGHTA and CDR2 FQGNSA. Here the CDR3 DNA reads TGTGCCAGCAGCAGAGGACAGGGCTACATTCAGTACTTC. Protein: CASSRGQGYIQYF.

The chain has TRBV6-1 and TRBJ2-7; 13 bases map to TRBD2. Trimming at V came to 11 bases and at J to 4 bases, leaving 11 bases not matched to a gene. The CDR3 totals 15 residues. CDR1 and CDR2 (germline): MNHNS, SASEGT. In DNA, the CDR3 is TGTGCCTCCCGACTAGCGGGGGGCCCCTCATACGAGCAGTACTTC. Its protein product is CASRLAGGPSYEQYF.

The genes are TRBV6-1 and TRBJ1-3, with a weak D call TRBD1 (6 bases). Trimming pared 6 bases from V and 2 bases from J, leaving 14 bases between. The CDR3 totals 15 residues. Germline values: CDR1 MNHNS, CDR2 SASEGT. The CDR3 region has the DNA TGTGCCAGCAGAGTCACTCCAGGGGCTGGAAACACCATATATTTT. Translating it yields CASRVTPGAGNTIYF.

The chain joins TRBV5-5 to TRBJ2-5; a weak D match, TRBD1 (5 bases). CDR1 and CDR2 from the germline V gene are SGHKS and YYEKEE (reference sequence). V shed 3 bases and J shed 2 bases, with 11 bases lying between them. The CDR3 has 14 residues. CDR3 protein: CASSSTGIQETQYF. The CDR3 DNA reads TGTGCCAGCAGCTCCACAGGTATTCAAGAGACCCAGTACTTC.

This clone was picked up a small number of times. The V and J genes are TRBV11-2 and TRBJ1-3, with D possibly matching TRBD1 (5 bases). Trimming shortened V by 0 bases and J by 4 bases, and 13 bases separated the two germline ends. The CDR3 extends over 16 amino acids. The V gene's germline CDR1 is SGHAT and CDR2 FQNNGV. Written as DNA, the CDR3 is TGTGCCAGCAGCTTAGATGGGTCAGGGTACGGAAACACCATATATTTT. It is translated as CASSLDGSGYGNTIYF.

With respect to this clone: Other DNA sequences in this sample translate to the same CDR3. The CDR3 region is CASGLVLKRNTIYF. CDR3 bases: TGTGCTAGTGGTTTGGTACTAAAGAGAAACACCATATATTTT. V gene TRBV12-5 combines with J gene TRBJ1-3, with unresolved D. V dropped 0 bases and J dropped 5 bases, with 8 bases sitting between them. Germline values: CDR1 LGHNT, CDR2 FRNRAP. The CDR3 sequence is 14 residues long.

This clone was recorded only once. The chain recombines TRBV11-3 with TRBJ2-5, with 8 nucleotides matching TRBD1. The CDR3 loop spans 14 amino acids. Germline loops: CDR1 SGHNT, CDR2 YENEEA. V lost 3 bases and J lost 5; bases outside the gene matches: 5. CDR3 protein: CASSFQGARETQYF. The CDR3 DNA sequence: TGTGCCAGCAGCTTCCAGGGGGCGAGGGAGACCCAGTACTTC.

This clone was recorded once. V and J are TRBV19 and TRBJ1-3; 9 bases fit TRBD1. The V gene end was trimmed by 10 bases and the J gene end by 0 bases; junction bases not matched to a gene: 7. Germline assignment: CDR1 LNHDA and CDR2 SQIVND (reference sequence). CDR3 length equals 15 residues. CDR3 region: CATWDRDDSGNTIYF. CDR3 bases: TGTGCCACCTGGGACAGGGATGACTCTGGAAACACCATATATTTT.

The J gene is TRBJ1-2, the V gene TRBV19; 7 bases match TRBD1. V dropped 5 bases and J dropped 4; count of bases not matched to a gene: 7. In germline, CDR1 is LNHDA, CDR2 SQIVND (reference sequence). The CDR3 consists of 14 residues. CDR3 nucleotide sequence: TGTGCCAGTAGTCCCCAGACAGGGCCCTATGGCTACACCTTC. Protein sequence: CASSPQTGPYGYTF.

This clone has just a few counts. The chain has TRBV18 and TRBJ1-4, with D uncertain. CDR3 length equals 15 residues. V was pared by 8 bases and J by 4 bases, with 17 bases between. Germline V CDR1 and CDR2: KGHSH, LQKENI. The DNA of the CDR3 is TGTGCCAGCACCGAATCGCTACCAAGTAATGAAAAACTGTTTTTT. As protein: CASTESLPSNEKLFF.

The chain uses TRBV7-8 and TRBJ1-5, with D tentatively TRBD1 (5 bases). The CDR3 is 15 residues long. V was clipped by 6 bases and J by 7 bases, with 19 bases between them. Germline V gives CDR1 SGHVS, CDR2 FQNEAQ. CDR3 nucleotides: TGTGCCAGCAGGTGGGGGGGGGATCGGGGACAGCCCCAGCATTTT. This sequence encodes CASRWGGDRGQPQHF.

This clone was found once. The chain employs TRBV5-6 and TRBJ1-5, with 7 bases matching TRBD1. Germline V gene lookup returns CDR1 SGHDT and CDR2 YYEEEE. The CDR3 consists of 13 residues. J lost 5 bases, V lost 7 bases, and 6 bases had no gene match. The CDR3 nucleotides read TGTGCCAGCCCCTGGGGACAGTATCAGCCCCAGCATTTT. Translated: CASPWGQYQPQHF.

The CDR3 loop is CASSLPPGGRTDTQYF. CDR3 DNA: TGTGCCAGCAGTTTACCACCGGGGGGCCGCACAGATACGCAGTATTTT. This chain connects TRBV27 to TRBJ2-3, with a weak D call TRBD2 (7 bases). V dropped 2 bases and J dropped 1 base, with 13 bases sitting between them. This CDR3 comprises 16 residues. CDR1 and CDR2 (germline): MNHEY, SMNVEV (reference sequence).

The chain recombines TRBV18 with TRBJ2-1; 7 bases are a match to TRBD2. Per germline, CDR1 KGHSH and CDR2 LQKENI. The J segment lost 7 bases and the V segment lost 4 bases, leaving 4 bases of the junction unmatched. The CDR3 is made up of 13 amino acids. CDR3 sequence reads: CASSLTSENEQFF. CDR3 coding DNA: TGTGCCAGCTCACTCACTAGCGAAAATGAGCAGTTCTTC.